This T cell receptor beta chain was retrieved from a study of PD-L1 blockade in urothelial cancer. Study as a whole: At 3 weeks (second dose) and 6 weeks after starting treatment, blood was analyzed.

The germline gives CDR1 MNHEY, CDR2 SMNVEV (reference sequence). This CDR3 is 17 amino acids long. V was cut by 1 base and J by 4 bases, with 19 bases left in between. The time point: pretreatment peripheral blood. Pretreatment sampling and on-treatment sampling together yielded between 1 and 8 samples for each patient. Spiking each PCR with synthetic TCR analog templates was performed. Assay used: immunoSEQ multiplex PCR; TCRdb lists only in-frame clones, some missing. Among 45,000 to 50,000 clones listed, 75% to 90% were seen once. The sequence was collected from a man aged 45-65 years with urothelial cancer. The rearrangement links TRBV27 to TRBJ1-1; weak D call: TRBD1 (6 bases). The sequenced sample was PBMCs, obtained around atezolizumab (anti-PD-L1) treatment. The CDR3 reads CASSLLVGSYRVTEAFF. The CDR3 bases are TGTGCCAGCAGTTTATTAGTGGGCAGCTACAGGGTCACTGAAGCTTTCTTT.